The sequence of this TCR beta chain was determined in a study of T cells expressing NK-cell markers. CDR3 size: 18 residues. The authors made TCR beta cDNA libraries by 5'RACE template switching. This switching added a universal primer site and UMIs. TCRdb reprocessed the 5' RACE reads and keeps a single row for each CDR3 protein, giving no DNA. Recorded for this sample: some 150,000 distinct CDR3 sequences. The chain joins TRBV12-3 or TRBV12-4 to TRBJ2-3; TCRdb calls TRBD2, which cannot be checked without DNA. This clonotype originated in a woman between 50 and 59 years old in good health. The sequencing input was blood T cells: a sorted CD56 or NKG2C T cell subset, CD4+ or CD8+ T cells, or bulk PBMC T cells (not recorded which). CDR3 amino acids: CASSLARVAGESTDTQYF.